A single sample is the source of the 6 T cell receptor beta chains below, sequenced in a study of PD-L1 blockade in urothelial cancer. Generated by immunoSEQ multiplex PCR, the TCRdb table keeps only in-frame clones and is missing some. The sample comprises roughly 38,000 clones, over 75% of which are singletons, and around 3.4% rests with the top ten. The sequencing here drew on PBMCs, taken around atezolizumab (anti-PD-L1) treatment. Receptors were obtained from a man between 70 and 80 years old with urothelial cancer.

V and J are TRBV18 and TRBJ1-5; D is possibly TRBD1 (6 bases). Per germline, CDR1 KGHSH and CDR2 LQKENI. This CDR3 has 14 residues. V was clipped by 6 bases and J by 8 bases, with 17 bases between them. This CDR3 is CASSPRGGKEPQHF. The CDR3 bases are TGTGCCAGCTCTCCGAGGGGGGGCAAGGAGCCCCAGCATTTT.

The CDR3 loop reads CASSVGLGEGRDTQYF. The CDR3 DNA reads TGTGCCAGCAGCGTAGGATTGGGGGAGGGCCGGGATACGCAGTATTTT. This chain links TRBV9 with TRBJ2-3; TRBD2 matches 7 bases. V was pared by 0 bases and J by 6 bases, with 10 bases of the junction left unmatched. Germline V gene data show CDR1 as SGDLS and CDR2 as YYNGEE. The CDR3 length is 16 residues.

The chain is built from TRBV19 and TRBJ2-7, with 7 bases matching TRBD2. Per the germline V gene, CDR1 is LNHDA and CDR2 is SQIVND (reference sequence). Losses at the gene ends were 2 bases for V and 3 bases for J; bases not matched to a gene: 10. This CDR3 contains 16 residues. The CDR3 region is CASSISPWEGNYEQYF. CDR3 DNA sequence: TGTGCCAGTAGTATATCCCCGTGGGAGGGGAACTACGAGCAGTACTTC.

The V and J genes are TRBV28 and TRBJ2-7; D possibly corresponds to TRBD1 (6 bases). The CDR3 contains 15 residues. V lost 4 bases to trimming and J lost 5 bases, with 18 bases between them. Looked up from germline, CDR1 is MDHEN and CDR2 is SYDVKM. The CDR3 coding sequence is TGTGCCAGCAGTTCCCCGGACAGCTATAGCCACGAGCAGTACTTC. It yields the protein CASSSPDSYSHEQYF.

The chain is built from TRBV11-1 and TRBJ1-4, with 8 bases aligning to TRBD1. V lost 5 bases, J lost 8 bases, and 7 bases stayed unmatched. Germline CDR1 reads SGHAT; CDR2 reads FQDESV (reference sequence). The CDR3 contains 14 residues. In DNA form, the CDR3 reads TGTGCCAGCAGCACCGGACAGGGTGGCGAAAAACTGTTTTTT. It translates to CASSTGQGGEKLFF.

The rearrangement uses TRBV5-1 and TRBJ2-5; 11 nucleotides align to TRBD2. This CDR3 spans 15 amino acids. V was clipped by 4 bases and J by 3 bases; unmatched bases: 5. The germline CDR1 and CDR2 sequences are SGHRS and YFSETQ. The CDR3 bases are TGCGCCAGCAGCGCGGGACTAGCGGACAAAGAGACCCAGTACTTC. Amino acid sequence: CASSAGLADKETQYF.